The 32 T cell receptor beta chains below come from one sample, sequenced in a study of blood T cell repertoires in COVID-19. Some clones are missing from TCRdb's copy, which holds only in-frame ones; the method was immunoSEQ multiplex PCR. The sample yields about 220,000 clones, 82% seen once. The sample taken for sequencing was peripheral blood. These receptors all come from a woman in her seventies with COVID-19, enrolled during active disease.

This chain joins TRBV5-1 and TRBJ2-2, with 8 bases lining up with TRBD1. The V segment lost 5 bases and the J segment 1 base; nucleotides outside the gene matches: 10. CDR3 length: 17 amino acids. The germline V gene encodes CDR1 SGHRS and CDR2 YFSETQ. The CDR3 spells CASRPLGGTGNTGELFF. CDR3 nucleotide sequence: TGCGCCAGCAGACCCTTGGGCGGGACAGGGAACACCGGGGAGCTGTTTTTT.

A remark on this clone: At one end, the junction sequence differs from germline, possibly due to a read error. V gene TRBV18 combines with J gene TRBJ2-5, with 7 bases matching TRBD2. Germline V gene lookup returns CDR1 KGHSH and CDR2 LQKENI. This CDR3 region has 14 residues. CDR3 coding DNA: TGTGCCAGCTCTCCACTAGCGACTGAAGAGACCCAGTACTTC. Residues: CASSPLATEETQYF.

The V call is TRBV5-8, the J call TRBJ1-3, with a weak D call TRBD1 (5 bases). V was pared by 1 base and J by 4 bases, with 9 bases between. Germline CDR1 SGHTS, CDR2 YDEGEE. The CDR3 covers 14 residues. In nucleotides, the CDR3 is TGTGCCAGCAGCTTGTCGGCAGGGGGAAACACCATATATTTT. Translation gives CASSLSAGGNTIYF. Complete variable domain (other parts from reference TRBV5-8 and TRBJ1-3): EAGVTQSPTHLIKTRGQQATLRCSPISGHTSVYWYQQALGLGLQFLLWYDEGEERNRGNFPPRFSGRQFPNYSSELNVNALELEDSALYLCASSLSAGGNTIYFGEGSWLTVV.

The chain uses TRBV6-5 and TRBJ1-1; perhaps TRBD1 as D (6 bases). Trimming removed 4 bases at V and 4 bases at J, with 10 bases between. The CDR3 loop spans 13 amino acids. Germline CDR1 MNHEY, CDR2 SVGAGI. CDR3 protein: CASSLDSATEAFF. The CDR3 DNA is TGTGCCAGCAGTTTGGACAGTGCCACTGAAGCTTTCTTT.

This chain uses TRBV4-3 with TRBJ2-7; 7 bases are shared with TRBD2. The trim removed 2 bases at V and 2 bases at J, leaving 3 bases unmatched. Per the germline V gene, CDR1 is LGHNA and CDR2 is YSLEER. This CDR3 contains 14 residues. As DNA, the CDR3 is TGCGCCAGCAGCCAAAGCGGGGTTCCCTACGAGCAGTACTTC. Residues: CASSQSGVPYEQYF.

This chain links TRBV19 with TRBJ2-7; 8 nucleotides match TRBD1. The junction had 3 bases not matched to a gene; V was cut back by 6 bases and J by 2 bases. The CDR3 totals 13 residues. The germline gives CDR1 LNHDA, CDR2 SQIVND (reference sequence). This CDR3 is CASRPTGAYEQYF. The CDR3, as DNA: TGTGCCAGTAGACCGACAGGGGCCTACGAGCAGTACTTC.

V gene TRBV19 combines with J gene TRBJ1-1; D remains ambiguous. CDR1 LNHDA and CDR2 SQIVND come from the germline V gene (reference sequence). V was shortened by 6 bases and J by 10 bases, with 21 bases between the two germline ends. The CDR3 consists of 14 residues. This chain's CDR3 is CASSPIDTKKAAFF. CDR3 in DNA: TGTGCCAGTAGCCCCATCGACACGAAGAAAGCAGCTTTCTTT.

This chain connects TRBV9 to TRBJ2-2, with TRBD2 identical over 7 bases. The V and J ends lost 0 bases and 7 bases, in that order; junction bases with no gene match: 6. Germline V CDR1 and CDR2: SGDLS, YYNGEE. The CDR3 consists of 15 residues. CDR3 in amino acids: CASSVAGRGSGELFF. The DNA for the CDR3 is TGTGCCAGCAGCGTAGCGGGGAGGGGCAGCGGGGAGCTGTTTTTT. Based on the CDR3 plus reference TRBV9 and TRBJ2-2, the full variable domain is DSGVTQTPKHLITATGQRVTLRCSPRSGDLSVYWYQQSLDQGLQFLIQYYNGEERAKGNILERFSAQQFPDLHSELNLSSLELGDSALYFCASSVAGRGSGELFFGEGSRLTVL.

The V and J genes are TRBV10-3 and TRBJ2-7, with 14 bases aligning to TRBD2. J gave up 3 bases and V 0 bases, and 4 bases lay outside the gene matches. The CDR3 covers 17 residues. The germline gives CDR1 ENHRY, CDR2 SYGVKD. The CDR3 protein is CAISESLGLAGVYEQYF. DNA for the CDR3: TGTGCCATCAGTGAGTCCTTGGGACTAGCGGGAGTCTACGAGCAGTACTTC.

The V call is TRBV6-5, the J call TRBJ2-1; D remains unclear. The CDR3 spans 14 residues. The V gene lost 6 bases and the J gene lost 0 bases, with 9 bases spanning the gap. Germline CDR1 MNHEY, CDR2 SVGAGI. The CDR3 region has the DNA TGTGCCAGCAGCCCAGTCGTCTCCTACAATGAGCAGTTCTTC. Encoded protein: CASSPVVSYNEQFF.

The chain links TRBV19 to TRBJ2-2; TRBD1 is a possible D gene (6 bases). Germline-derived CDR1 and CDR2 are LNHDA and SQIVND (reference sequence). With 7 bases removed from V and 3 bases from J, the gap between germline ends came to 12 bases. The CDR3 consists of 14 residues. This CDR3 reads CASMKQGDTGELFF. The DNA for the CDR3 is TGTGCCAGTATGAAACAGGGCGACACCGGGGAGCTGTTTTTT.

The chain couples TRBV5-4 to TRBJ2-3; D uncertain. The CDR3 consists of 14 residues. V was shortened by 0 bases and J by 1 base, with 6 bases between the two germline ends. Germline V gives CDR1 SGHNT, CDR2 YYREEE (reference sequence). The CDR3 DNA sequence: TGTGCCAGCAGCTTGGACAGTGGCACAGATACGCAGTATTTT. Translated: CASSLDSGTDTQYF.

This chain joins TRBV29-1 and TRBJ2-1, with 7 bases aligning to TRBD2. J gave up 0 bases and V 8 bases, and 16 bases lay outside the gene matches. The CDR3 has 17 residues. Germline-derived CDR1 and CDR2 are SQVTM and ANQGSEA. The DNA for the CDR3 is TGCAGCCCATGTACTAACGGGACTATCGACTCCTACAATGAGCAGTTCTTC. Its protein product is CSPCTNGTIDSYNEQFF.

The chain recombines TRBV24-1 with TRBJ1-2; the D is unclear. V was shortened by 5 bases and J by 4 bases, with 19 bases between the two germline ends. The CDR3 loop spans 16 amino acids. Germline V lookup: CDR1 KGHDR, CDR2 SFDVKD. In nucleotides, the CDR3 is TGTGCCACCAGTGCCCCTGACTCCCCGGGTGGCTATGGCTACACCTTC. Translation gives CATSAPDSPGGYGYTF.

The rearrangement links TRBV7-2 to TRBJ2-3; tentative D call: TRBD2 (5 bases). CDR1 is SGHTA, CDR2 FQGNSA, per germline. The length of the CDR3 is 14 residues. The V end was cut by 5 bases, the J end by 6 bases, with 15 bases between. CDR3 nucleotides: TGTGCCAGCAGCGGGAGCCTTGTTTCGGATACGCAGTATTTT. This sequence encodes CASSGSLVSDTQYF.

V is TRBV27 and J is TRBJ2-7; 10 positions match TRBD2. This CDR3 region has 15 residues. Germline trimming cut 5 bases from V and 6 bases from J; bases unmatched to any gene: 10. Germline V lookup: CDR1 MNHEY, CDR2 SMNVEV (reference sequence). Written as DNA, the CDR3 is TGTGCCAGCAGTACCCGACTAGCGGGTTCTTCCGAGCAGTACTTC. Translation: CASSTRLAGSSEQYF.

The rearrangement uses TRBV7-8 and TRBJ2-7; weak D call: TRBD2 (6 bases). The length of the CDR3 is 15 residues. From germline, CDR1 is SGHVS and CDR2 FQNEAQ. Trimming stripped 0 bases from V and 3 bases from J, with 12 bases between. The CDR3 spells CASSLAGTVVYEQYF. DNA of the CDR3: TGTGCCAGCAGCTTAGCCGGGACTGTCGTCTACGAGCAGTACTTC.

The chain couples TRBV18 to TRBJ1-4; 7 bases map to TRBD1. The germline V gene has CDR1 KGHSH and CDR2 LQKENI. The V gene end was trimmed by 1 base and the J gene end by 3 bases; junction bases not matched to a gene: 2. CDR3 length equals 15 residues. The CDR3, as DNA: TGTGCCAGCTCACCACTGGGACAGCCTAATGAAAAACTGTTTTTT. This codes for CASSPLGQPNEKLFF.

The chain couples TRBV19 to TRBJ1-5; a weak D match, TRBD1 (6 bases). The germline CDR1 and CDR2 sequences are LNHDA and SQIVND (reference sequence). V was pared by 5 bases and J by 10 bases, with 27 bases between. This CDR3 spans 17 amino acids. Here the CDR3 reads CASSWGGSGLNQEPQHF. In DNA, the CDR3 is TGTGCCAGTAGTTGGGGGGGCTCCGGCCTAAATCAAGAACCCCAGCATTTT.

CDR3 DNA sequence: TGTGCCAGCAGCCCATCCGGGGGGGGTGGCTATGGCTACACCTTC. Amino acids: CASSPSGGGGYGYTF. The V call is TRBV5-4, the J call TRBJ1-2, with a weak D call TRBD1 (5 bases). This CDR3 region has 15 residues. Germline values: CDR1 SGHNT, CDR2 YYREEE (reference sequence). V lost 4 bases and J 4 bases, leaving 17 bases between the germline ends. Supplemented by reference TRBV5-4 and TRBJ1-2, the full variable domain reads ETGVTQSPTHLIKTRGQQVTLRCSSQSGHNTVSWYQQALGQGPQFIFQYYREEENGRGNFPPRFSGLQFPNYSSELNVNALELDDSALYLCASSPSGGGGYGYTFGSGTRLTVV.

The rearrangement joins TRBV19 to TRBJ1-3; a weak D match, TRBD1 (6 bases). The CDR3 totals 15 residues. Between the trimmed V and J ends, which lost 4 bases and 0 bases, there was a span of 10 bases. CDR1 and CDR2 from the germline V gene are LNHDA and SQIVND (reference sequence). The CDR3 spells CASSTAGASGNTIYF. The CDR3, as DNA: TGTGCCAGTAGTACGGCAGGGGCCTCTGGAAACACCATATATTTT.

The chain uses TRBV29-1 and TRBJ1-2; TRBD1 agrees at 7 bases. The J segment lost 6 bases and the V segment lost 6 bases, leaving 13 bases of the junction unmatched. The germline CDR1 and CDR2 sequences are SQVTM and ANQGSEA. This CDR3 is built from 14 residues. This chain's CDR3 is CSVQRDSLEDGYTF. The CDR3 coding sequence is TGCAGCGTGCAACGGGACAGTTTAGAGGATGGCTACACCTTC.

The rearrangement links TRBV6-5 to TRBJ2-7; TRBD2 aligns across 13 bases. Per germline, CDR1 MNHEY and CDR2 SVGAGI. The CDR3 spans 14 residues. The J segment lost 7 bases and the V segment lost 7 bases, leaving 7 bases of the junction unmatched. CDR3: CASIHLTSGREQYF. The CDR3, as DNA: TGTGCCAGCATCCACTTGACTAGCGGGAGGGAGCAGTACTTC.

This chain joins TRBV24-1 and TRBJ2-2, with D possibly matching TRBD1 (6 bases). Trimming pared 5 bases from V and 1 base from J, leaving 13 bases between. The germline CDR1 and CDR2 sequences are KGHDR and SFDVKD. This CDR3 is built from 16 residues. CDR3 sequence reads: CATSAPRTVNTGELFF. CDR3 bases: TGTGCCACCAGTGCACCTCGGACAGTGAACACCGGGGAGCTGTTTTTT.

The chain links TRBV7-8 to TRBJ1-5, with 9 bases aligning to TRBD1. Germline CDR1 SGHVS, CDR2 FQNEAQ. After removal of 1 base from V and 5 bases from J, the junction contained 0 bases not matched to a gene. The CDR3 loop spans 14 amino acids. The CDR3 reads CASSLGTGDQPQHF. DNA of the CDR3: TGTGCCAGCAGCTTAGGGACAGGGGATCAGCCCCAGCATTTT.

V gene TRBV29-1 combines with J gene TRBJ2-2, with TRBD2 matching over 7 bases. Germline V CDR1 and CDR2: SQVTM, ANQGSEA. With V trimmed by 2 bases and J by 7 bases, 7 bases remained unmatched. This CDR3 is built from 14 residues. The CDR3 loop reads CSVEPGRRGGELFF. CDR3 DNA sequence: TGCAGCGTTGAACCCGGGAGGCGGGGCGGGGAGCTGTTTTTT.

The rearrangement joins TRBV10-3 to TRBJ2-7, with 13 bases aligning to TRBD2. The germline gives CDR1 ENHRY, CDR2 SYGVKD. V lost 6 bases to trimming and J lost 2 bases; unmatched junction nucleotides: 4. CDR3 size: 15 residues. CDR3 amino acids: CAIREGLAGAYEQYF. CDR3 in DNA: TGTGCCATCAGGGAAGGACTAGCGGGAGCCTACGAGCAGTACTTC.

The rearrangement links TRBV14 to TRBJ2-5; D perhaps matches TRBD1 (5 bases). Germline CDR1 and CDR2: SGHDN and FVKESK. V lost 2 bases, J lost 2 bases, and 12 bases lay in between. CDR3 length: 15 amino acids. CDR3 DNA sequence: TGTGCCAGCAGCCAAAATTACTACAGGCAAGAGACCCAGTACTTC. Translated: CASSQNYYRQETQYF.

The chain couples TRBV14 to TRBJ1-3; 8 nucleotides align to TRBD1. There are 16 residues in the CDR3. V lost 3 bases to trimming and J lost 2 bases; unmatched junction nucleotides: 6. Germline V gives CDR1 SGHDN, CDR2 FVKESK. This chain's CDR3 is CASSHLDRVTGNTIYF. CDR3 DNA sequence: TGTGCCAGCAGCCACCTGGACAGGGTGACTGGAAACACCATATATTTT.

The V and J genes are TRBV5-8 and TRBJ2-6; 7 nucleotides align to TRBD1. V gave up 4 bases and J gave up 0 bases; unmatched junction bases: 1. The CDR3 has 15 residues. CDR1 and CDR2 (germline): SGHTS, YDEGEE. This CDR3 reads CASSRTGSGANVLTF. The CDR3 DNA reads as TGTGCCAGCAGCCGGACAGGCTCTGGGGCCAACGTCCTGACTTTC.

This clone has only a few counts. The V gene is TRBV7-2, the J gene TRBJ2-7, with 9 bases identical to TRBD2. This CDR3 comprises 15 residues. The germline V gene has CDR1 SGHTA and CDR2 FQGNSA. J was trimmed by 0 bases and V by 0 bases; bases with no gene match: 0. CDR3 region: CASSLASGSSYEQYF. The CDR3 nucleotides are TGTGCCAGCAGCTTAGCTAGCGGGAGCTCCTACGAGCAGTACTTC.

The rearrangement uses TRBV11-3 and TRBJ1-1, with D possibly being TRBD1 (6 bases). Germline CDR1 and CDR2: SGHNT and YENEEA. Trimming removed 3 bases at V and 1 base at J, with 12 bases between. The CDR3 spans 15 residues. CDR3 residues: CASSLDSTPNTEAFF. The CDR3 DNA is TGTGCCAGCAGCTTGGACAGTACACCGAACACTGAAGCTTTCTTT. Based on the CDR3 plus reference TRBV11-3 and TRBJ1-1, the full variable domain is EAGVVQSPRYKIIEKKQPVAFWCNPISGHNTLYWYLQNLGQGPELLIRYENEEAVDDSQLPKDRFSAERLKGVDSTLKIQPAELGDSAVYLCASSLDSTPNTEAFFGQGTRLTVV.